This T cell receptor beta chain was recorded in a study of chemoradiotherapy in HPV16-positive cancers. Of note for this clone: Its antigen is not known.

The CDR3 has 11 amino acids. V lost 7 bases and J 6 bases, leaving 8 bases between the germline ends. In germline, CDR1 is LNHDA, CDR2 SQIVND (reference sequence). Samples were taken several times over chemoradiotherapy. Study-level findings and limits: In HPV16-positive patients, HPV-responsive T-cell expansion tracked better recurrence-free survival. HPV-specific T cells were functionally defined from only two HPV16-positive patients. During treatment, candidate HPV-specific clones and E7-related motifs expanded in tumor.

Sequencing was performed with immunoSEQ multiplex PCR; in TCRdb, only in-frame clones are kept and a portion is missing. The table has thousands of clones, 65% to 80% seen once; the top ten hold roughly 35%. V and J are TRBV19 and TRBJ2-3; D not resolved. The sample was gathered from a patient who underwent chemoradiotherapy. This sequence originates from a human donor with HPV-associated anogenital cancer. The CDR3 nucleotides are TGTGCCAGTAAAGTCGGGGATACGCAGTATTTT. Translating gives CASKVGDTQYF.